This T cell receptor (beta chain) was sequenced for a study of CD8+ T cells in alopecia areata. Extracted from the samples, RNA was reverse transcribed into cDNA to serve as the sequencing template. Measured with immunoSEQ multiplex PCR; TCRdb has only the in-frame clones, and not every one. Among 150,000 or so clones listed, about 56% were seen once. This clone has a handful of counts. No antigen is known for it. Study observations and caveats: Scalp samples also yield sequences of resident alphabeta T cells from normal skin. Affected lesional scalp, above all in alopecia totalis/universalis, was more clonal than normal scalp.

Treatment noted: oral pan-JAK inhibitor, 5-10 mg twice daily. Material: CD8+ T cells sorted from blood, obtained at week 4, from a patient treated with tofacitinib. The clonotype comes from a human donor with alopecia areata.

The CDR3 here is CSVWTGETDTQYF. The CDR3 DNA sequence: TGCAGCGTATGGACAGGGGAGACAGATACGCAGTATTTT. The chain links TRBV29-1 to TRBJ2-3; the match to TRBD1 covers 9 bases. V was pared by 6 bases and J by 3 bases, with 4 bases of the junction left unmatched. Germline assignment: CDR1 SQVTM and CDR2 ANQGSEA. This CDR3 is 13 amino acids long.